These T cell receptor beta chains were read from a single sample in a study of radiotherapy plus CTLA-4 blockade in lung cancer. Produced via immunoSEQ multiplex PCR; TCRdb's table is partial and in-frame only. The profile shows approximately 40,000 clones, 80% to 90% of them singletons. The sequencing used peripheral blood, collected from a patient treated with radiotherapy plus ipilimumab. All receptors come from a human donor with non-small cell lung cancer whose response to radiotherapy plus ipilimumab could not be evaluated. The CDR3 runs from the conserved cysteine through the conserved F or W. The order of the fields is J gene, clone size, V gene, D gene, CDR3 protein, CDR3 DNA. D genes are given only for firm matches. Only some rows state a clone size, as once, few, many or a class for expanded clones.

>TRBJ2-3|.|TRBV7-9|TRBD2
CASSLPSGGSDTQYF
TGTGCCAGCAGCCTACCTAGCGGGGGGTCAGATACGCAGTATTTT
>TRBJ2-1|once|TRBV5-4|TRBD2
CASSSGSGSSYNEQFF
TGTGCCAGCAGCTCTGGGAGCGGGAGCTCCTACAATGAGCAGTTCTTC
>TRBJ2-7|.|TRBV28|.
CASSLTSTPYEQYF
TGTGCCAGCAGCTTGACTAGTACCCCCTACGAGCAGTACTTC
>TRBJ2-5|.|TRBV7-9|TRBD1
CASNSGGLETQYF
TGTGCCAGCAACTCAGGGGGCCTGGAGACCCAGTACTTC
>TRBJ1-1|.|TRBV18|.
CASSKGGALTTEAFF
TGTGCCAGCTCAAAAGGGGGAGCCCTGACCACTGAAGCTTTCTTT
>TRBJ2-3|.|TRBV7-6|.
CANSLGTGTSGTDTQYF
TGTGCCAACAGCTTAGGCACAGGGACGTCGGGCACAGATACGCAGTATTTT
>TRBJ1-5|.|TRBV27|.
CASRREGNSNQPQHF
TGTGCCAGCAGGAGGGAGGGGAATAGCAATCAGCCCCAGCATTTT
>TRBJ1-1|.|TRBV7-2|.
CASSPDTYTEAFF
TGTGCCAGCAGCCCCGACACTTACACTGAAGCTTTCTTT
>TRBJ2-7|.|TRBV28|.
CASSLPSNLITYEQYF
TGTGCCAGCAGTCTTCCTAGCAACCTAATAACCTACGAGCAGTACTTC
>TRBJ2-7|.|TRBV6-1|TRBD2
CASSLSGGRSYEQYF
TGTGCCAGCAGCCTTAGCGGGGGCAGGTCCTACGAGCAGTACTTC
>TRBJ1-2|.|TRBV5-6|TRBD1
CASSLVLDRAGGYTF
TGTGCCAGCAGCTTGGTCCTCGACAGGGCCGGTGGCTACACCTTC